This T cell receptor beta chain was observed in a study of blood T cell repertoires in COVID-19. Study in general: Some COVID-19 samples were acute and others convalescent; all came from the United States, Italy and Spain. In each case, the material was cDNA or gDNA derived from T cells, B-cell-depleted T cells, or PBMCs.

With V trimmed by 4 bases and J by 4 bases, 7 bases remained unmatched. The CDR3 is made up of 15 amino acids. CDR1 is SGHNT, CDR2 YYREEE, per germline (reference sequence). Methods used by the authors: Reference gene primer amplification yielded estimated nucleated cell counts. Clones were sequenced by immunoSEQ multiplex PCR, and TCRdb holds only the in-frame ones, with some missing. V and J calls and clone size are given by that table; D and trimming were obtained from the DNA. In the table there are a few hundred thousand clones, more than 85% of which are singletons. The participants were between about 18 and 89 years old and came from roughly 25 US areas.

Material: PBMCs or T cells enriched from blood (not recorded which). The rearrangement links TRBV5-4 to TRBJ2-3, with TRBD2 matching over 9 bases. The origin of this receptor is a woman in her thirties who had recovered from COVID-19. The CDR3 nucleotides are TGTGCCAGCAGCAAAGGACTAGCGCTAGCAGATACGCAGTATTTT. Translating gives CASSKGLALADTQYF.